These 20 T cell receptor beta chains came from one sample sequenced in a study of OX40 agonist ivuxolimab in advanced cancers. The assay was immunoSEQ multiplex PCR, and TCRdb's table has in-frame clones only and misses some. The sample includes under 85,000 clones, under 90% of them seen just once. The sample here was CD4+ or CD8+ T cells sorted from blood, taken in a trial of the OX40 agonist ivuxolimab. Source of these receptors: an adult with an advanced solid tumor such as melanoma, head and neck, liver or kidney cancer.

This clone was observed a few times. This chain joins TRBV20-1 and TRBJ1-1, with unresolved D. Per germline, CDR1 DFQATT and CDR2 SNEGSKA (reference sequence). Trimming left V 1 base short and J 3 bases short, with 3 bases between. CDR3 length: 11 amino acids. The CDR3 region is CSARGYTEAFF. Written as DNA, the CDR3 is TGCAGTGCTAGAGGCTACACTGAAGCTTTCTTT.

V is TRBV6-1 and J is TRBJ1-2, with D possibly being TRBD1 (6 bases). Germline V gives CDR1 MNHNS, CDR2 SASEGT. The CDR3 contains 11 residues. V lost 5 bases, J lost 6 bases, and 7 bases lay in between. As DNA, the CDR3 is TGTGCCAGCAGTCGACAGGATGGCTACACCTTC. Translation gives CASSRQDGYTF.

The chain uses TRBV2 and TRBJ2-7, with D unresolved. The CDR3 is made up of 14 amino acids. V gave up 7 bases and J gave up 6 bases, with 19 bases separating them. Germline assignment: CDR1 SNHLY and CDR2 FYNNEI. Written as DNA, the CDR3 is TGTGCCAGCAAGTTTGGTCGCCTCGGCCCCGAGCAGTACTTC. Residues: CASKFGRLGPEQYF.

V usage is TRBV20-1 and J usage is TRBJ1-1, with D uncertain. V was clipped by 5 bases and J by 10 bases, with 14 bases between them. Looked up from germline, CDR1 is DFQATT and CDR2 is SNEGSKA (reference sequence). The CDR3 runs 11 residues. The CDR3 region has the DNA TGCAGTGCTTACTCCCCGCTGGGAGCTTTCTTT. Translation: CSAYSPLGAFF.

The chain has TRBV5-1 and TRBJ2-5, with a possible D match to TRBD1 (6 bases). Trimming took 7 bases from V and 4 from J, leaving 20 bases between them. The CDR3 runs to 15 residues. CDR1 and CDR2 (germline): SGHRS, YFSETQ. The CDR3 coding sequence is TGCGCCAGCTTTGGGGGCACCGACAGGAGAGAGACCCAGTACTTC. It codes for CASFGGTDRRETQYF.

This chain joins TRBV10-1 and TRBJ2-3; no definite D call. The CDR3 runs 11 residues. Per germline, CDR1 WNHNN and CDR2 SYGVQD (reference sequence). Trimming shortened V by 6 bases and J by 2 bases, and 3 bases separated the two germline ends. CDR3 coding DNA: TGCGCCAGCAGCTCCACAGATACGCAGTATTTT. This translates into CASSSTDTQYF.

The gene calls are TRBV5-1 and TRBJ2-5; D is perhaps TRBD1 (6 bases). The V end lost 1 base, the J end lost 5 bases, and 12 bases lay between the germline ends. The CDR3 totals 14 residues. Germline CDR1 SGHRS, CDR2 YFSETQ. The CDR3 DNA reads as TGCGCCAGCAGCTTGAGGGGGTACGCGGAGACCCAGTACTTC. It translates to CASSLRGYAETQYF.

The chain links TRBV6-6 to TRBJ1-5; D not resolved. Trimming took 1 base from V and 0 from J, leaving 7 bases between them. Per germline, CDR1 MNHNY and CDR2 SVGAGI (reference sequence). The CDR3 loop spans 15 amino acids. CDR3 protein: CASSYWQDSNQPQHF. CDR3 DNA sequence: TGTGCCAGCAGTTACTGGCAGGATAGCAATCAGCCCCAGCATTTT.

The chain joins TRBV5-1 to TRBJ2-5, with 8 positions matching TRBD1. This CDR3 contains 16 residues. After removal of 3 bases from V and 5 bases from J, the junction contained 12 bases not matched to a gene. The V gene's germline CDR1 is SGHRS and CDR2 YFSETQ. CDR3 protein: CASSSAPGGLGETQYF. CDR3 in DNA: TGCGCCAGCAGCTCGGCGCCAGGGGGCTTGGGGGAGACCCAGTACTTC.

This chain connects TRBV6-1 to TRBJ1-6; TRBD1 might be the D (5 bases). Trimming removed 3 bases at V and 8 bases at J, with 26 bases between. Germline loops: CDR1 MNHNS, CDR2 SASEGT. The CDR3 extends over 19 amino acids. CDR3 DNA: TGTGCCAGCAGTGAGGGGAGTGGCAGGGCCCATATCTTTCATTCACCCCTCCACTTT. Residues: CASSEGSGRAHIFHSPLHF.

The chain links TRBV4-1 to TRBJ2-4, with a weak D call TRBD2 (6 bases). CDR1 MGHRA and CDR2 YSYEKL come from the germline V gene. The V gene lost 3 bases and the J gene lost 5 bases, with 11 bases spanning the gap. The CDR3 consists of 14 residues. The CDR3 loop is CASSHLTGENIQYF. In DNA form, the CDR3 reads TGCGCCAGCAGCCATCTCACGGGGGAAAACATTCAGTACTTC.

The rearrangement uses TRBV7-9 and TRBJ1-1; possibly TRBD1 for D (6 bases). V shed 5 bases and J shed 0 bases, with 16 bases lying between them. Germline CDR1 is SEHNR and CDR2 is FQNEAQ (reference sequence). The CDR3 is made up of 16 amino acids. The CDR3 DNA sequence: TGTGCCAGCAGCCCACTACAGGGCGCCATGAACACTGAAGCTTTCTTT. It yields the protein CASSPLQGAMNTEAFF.

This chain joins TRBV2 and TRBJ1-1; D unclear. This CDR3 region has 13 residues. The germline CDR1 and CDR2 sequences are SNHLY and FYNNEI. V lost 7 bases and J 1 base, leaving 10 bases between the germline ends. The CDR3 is CASKSSENTEAFF. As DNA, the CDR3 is TGTGCCAGCAAAAGCTCAGAGAACACTGAAGCTTTCTTT.

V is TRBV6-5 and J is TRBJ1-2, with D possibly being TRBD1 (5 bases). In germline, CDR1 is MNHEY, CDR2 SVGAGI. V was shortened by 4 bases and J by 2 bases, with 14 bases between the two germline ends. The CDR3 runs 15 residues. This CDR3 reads CASSSTYRDNYGYTF. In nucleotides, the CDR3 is TGTGCCAGCAGTTCCACTTACCGGGACAACTATGGCTACACCTTC.

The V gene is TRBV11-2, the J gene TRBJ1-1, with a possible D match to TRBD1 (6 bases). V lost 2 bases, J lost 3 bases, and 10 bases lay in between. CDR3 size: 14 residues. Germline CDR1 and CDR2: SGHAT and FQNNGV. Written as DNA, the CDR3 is TGTGCCAGCAGCTTAAGAAGGGGGTACACTGAAGCTTTCTTT. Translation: CASSLRRGYTEAFF.

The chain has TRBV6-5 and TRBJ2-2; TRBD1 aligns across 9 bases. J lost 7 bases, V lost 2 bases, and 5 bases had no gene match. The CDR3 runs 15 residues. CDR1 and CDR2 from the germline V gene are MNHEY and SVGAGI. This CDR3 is CASSYNRGHDGELFF. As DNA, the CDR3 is TGTGCCAGCAGTTACAACAGGGGGCATGACGGGGAGCTGTTTTTT.

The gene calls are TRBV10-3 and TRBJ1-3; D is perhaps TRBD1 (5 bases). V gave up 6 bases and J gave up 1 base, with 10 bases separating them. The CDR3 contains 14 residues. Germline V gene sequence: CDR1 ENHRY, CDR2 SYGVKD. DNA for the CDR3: TGTGCCATCAGCTCGGGGACGTCTGGAAACACCATATATTTT. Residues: CAISSGTSGNTIYF.

The CDR3: CASTPGFATNEKLFF. As DNA, the CDR3 is TGTGCCAGCACCCCAGGATTTGCAACTAATGAAAAACTGTTTTTT. The rearrangement uses TRBV5-6 and TRBJ1-4, with D hard to call. The V and J ends lost 6 bases and 0 bases respectively, with 12 bases between them. The germline V gene has CDR1 SGHDT and CDR2 YYEEEE. This CDR3 comprises 15 residues.

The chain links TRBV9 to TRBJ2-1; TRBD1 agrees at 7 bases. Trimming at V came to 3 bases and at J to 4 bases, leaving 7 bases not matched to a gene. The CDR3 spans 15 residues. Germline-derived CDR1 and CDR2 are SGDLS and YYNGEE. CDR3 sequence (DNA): TGTGCCAGCAGCGATACAGGGGCCAAGTACAATGAGCAGTTCTTC. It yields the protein CASSDTGAKYNEQFF.

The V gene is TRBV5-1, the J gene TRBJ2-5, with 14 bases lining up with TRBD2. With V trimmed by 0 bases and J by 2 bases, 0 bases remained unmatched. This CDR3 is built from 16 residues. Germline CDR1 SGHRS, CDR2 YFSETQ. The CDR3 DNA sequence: TGCGCCAGCAGCTTGGGGACTAGCGGGGGGCAAGAGACCCAGTACTTC. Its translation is CASSLGTSGGQETQYF. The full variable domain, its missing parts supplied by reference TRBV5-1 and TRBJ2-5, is KAGVTQTPRYLIKTRGQQVTLSCSPISGHRSVSWYQQTPGQGLQFLFEYFSETQRNKGNFPGRFSGRQFSNSRSEMNVSTLELGDSALYLCASSLGTSGGQETQYFGPGTRLLVL.